This TCR beta chain was identified in a study of vaccination and CD4 T cells after COVID-19. Indicated treatment: approximately 10-day PBMC culture with coronavirus spike peptide pools or control peptides (ViraFEST assay). Oncomine TCR Beta short-read sequencing was applied to DNA from cultured CD4+ T cells. TCRdb reprocessed the PCR reads with MiXCR, giving one entry per CDR3 protein. The sample lists 15,000 to 20,000 distinct CDR3 sequences; approximately 48% were seen once. This CDR3 is 13 amino acids long. CDR1 MNHNS and CDR2 SASEGT come from the germline V gene. Deletions cut 7 bases from V and 6 bases from J, with 13 bases between. Concerning this clonotype itself: Antigen: not known.

This sequence originates from a human donor who had recovered from COVID-19. The chain couples TRBV6-1 to TRBJ1-5; D remains ambiguous. This specimen consisted of CD4+ T cells from blood, cultured in vitro, obtained after SARS-CoV-2 vaccination. In DNA form, the CDR3 reads TGTGCCAGCATGTCGAGGTCCGTTCAGCCCCAGCATTTT. This encodes CASMSRSVQPQHF.